This T cell receptor beta chain was sequenced during a study of shared clonotypes between healthy human individuals. Points from the study as a whole: The donor pool, a small one, limited the genetic and exposure-history diversity represented.

Original processing methods: With immunoSEQ giving junction-only sequences and no quality scores, filtering differed. Using immunoSEQ multiplex PCR, the repertoire was profiled, and TCRdb retains in-frame clones only, with some absent. V and J calls and clone size are those listed in that table; D and trimming were worked out from the DNA. In the table there are fewer than 3 million clones, 85% to 95% of which are singletons. CDR3 size: 17 residues. Trimming cost V 3 bases and J 2 bases, with 19 bases left between them. Germline assignment: CDR1 SQVTM and CDR2 ANQGSEA. Concerning this clone: Its target is not known.

Sequences were obtained from naive CD4+ T cells from PBMCs. The subset: CD45RA+ positively selected. This clonotype was sampled from a man younger than 35 in good health. Some clones in this sample may be carry-over from other donors' samples. The chain uses TRBV29-1 and TRBJ2-2; D is tentatively TRBD1 or TRBD2 (5 bases each). CDR3 bases: TGCAGCGTTGATAAATCGGGGACCTATCCCAACACCGGGGAGCTGTTTTTT. Translating it yields CSVDKSGTYPNTGELFF.